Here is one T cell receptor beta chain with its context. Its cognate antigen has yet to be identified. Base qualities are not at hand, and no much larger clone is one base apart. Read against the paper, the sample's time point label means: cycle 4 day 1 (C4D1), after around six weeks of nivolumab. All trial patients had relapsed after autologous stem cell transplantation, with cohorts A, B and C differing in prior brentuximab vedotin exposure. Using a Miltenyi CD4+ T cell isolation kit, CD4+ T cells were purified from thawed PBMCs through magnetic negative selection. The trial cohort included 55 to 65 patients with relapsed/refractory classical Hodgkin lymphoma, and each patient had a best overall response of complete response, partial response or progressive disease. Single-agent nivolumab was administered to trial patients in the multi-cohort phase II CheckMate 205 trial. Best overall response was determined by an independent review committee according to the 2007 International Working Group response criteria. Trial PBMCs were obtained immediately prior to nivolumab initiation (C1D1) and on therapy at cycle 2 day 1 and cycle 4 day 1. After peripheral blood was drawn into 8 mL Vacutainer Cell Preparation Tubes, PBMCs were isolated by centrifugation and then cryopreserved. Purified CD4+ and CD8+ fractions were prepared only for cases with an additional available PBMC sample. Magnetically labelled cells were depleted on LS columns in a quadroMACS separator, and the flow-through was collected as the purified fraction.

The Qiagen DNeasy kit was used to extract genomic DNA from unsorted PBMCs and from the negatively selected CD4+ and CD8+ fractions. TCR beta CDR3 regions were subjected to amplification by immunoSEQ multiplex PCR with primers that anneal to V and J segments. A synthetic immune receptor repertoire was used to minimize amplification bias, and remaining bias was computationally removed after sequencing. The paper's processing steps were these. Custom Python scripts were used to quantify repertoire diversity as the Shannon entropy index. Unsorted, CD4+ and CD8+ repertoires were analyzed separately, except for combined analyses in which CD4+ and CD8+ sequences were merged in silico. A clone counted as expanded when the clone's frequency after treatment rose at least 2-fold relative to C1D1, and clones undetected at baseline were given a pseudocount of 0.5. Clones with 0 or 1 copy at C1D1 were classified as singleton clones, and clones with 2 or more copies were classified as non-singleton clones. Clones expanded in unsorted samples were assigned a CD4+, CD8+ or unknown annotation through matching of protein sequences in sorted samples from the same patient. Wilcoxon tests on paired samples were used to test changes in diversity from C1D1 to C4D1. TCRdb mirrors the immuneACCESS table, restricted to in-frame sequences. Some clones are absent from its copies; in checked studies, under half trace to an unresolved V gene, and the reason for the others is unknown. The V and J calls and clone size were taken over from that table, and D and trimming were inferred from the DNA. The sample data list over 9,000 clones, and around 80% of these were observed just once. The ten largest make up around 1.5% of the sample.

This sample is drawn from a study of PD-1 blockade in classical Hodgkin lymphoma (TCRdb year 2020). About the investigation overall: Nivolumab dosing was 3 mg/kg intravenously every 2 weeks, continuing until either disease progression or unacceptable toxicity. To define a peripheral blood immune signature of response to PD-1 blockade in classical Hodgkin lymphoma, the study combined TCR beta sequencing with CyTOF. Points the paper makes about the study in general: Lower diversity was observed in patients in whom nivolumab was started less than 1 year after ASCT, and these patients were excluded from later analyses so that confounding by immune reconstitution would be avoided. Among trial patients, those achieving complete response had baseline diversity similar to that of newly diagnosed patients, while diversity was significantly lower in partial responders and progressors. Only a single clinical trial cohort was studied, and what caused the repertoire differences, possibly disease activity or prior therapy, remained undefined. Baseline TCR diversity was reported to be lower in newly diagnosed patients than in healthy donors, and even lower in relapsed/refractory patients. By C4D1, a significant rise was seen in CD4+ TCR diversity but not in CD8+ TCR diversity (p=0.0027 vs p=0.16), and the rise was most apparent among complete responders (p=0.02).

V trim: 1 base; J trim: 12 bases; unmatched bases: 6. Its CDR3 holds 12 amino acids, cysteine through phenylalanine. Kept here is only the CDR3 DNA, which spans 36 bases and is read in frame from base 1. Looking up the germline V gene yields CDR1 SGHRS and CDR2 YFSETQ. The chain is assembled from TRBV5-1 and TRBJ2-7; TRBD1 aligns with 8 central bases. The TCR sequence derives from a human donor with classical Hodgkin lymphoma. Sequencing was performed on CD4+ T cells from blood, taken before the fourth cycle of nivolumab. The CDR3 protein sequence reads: CASSLNGQGMYF. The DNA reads TGCGCCAGCAGCTTGAACGGACAGGGAATGTACTTC.